Each of the 8 T cell receptor beta chains below was sequenced from the same sample in a study of blood T cell repertoires in COVID-19. TCRdb keeps only in-frame clones here, not all; method: immunoSEQ multiplex PCR. The sample consists of about 25,000 clones, over 85% of them appearing once. Material for sequencing was peripheral blood. Every receptor here comes from a human donor with active COVID-19. The donor label of this sample is uncertain.

This chain joins TRBV6-1 and TRBJ2-1, with D possibly matching TRBD1 (6 bases). This CDR3 is built from 16 residues. The V end lost 4 bases, the J end lost 1 base, and 14 bases lay between the germline ends. The germline CDR1 and CDR2 sequences are MNHNS and SASEGT. CDR3 nucleotide sequence: TGTGCCAGCAGTGGACGGGACACCCTTTCCTACAATGAGCAGTTCTTC. Protein: CASSGRDTLSYNEQFF.

The chain has TRBV6-5 and TRBJ1-4; 8 nucleotides match TRBD1. The germline CDR1 and CDR2 sequences are MNHEY and SVGAGI. This CDR3 is built from 15 residues. After removal of 0 bases from V and 6 bases from J, the junction contained 3 bases not matched to a gene. The CDR3 DNA sequence: TGTGCCAGCAGTTACTCGGGACAGGCCGATGAAAAACTGTTTTTT. This gives the protein CASSYSGQADEKLFF.

V is TRBV25-1 and J is TRBJ2-2; 7 nucleotides match TRBD1. Germline V lookup: CDR1 MGHDK, CDR2 SYGVNS. J lost 6 bases, V lost 2 bases, and 9 bases had no gene match. This CDR3 has 16 residues. The CDR3 sequence is CASSETGVWRSGELFF. The CDR3 DNA reads TGTGCCAGCAGTGAAACAGGGGTATGGAGATCCGGGGAGCTGTTTTTT.

The count of this clone is one. The rearrangement joins TRBV18 to TRBJ2-1, with 8 bases lining up with TRBD2. V shed 4 bases, J shed 9 bases, and the junction held 11 bases outside the gene matches. Germline V lookup: CDR1 KGHSH, CDR2 LQKENI. The CDR3 is 15 amino acids. CDR3 protein: CASSLPGGITGEQFF. The CDR3 nucleotides are TGTGCCAGCTCACTCCCGGGAGGGATTACGGGTGAGCAGTTCTTC.

The chain uses TRBV15 and TRBJ2-1; maybe TRBD1 (8 bases). The V and J ends lost 5 bases and 0 bases respectively, with 14 bases between them. The CDR3 is 16 amino acids. Germline V gives CDR1 LNHNV, CDR2 YYDKDF (reference sequence). The CDR3 DNA reads as TGTGCCACCAGCTTATACAGGGGGGGCTCCTACAATGAGCAGTTCTTC. This codes for CATSLYRGGSYNEQFF. The variable domain in full, with the rest retrieved from reference TRBV15 and TRBJ2-1, is DAMVIQNPRYQVTQFGKPVTLSCSQTLNHNVMYWYQQKSSQAPKLLFHYYDKDFNNEADTPDNFQSRRPNTSFCFLDIRSPGLGDTAMYLCATSLYRGGSYNEQFFGPGTRLTVL.

A single count supports this clone. This chain joins TRBV30 and TRBJ1-4; TRBD1 might be the D (5 bases). The CDR3 has 12 residues. Trimming left V 1 base short and J 11 bases short, with 11 bases between. Per the germline V gene, CDR1 is GTSNPN and CDR2 is SVGIG (reference sequence). The CDR3 loop is CAWSGQPGKLFF. In DNA form, the CDR3 reads TGTGCCTGGAGTGGACAGCCAGGGAAACTGTTTTTT.

The rearrangement links TRBV6-5 to TRBJ2-4, with 7 bases fitting TRBD1. The CDR3 has 15 residues. Per the germline V gene, CDR1 is MNHEY and CDR2 is SVGAGI. Trimming took 2 bases from V and 6 from J; bases not matched to a gene: 7. CDR3 in DNA: TGTGCCAGCAGTTACCAACACAGGGGATTAAACATTCAGTACTTC. Its translation is CASSYQHRGLNIQYF.

This clone was seen only once. The chain is built from TRBV5-6 and TRBJ2-1; 7 bases are shared with TRBD1. CDR3 length: 17 amino acids. J was trimmed by 9 bases and V by 6 bases; bases with no gene match: 21. Germline V gene lookup returns CDR1 SGHDT and CDR2 YYEEEE. CDR3: CASIPTPDRVRSSEQFF. CDR3 sequence (DNA): TGTGCCAGCATCCCTACCCCAGACAGGGTTAGGTCGAGTGAGCAGTTCTTC. Based on the CDR3 plus reference TRBV5-6 and TRBJ2-1, the full variable domain is DAGVTQSPTHLIKTRGQQVTLRCSPKSGHDTVSWYQQALGQGPQFIFQYYEEEERQRGNFPDRFSGHQFPNYSSELNVNALLLGDSALYLCASIPTPDRVRSSEQFFGPGTRLTVL.